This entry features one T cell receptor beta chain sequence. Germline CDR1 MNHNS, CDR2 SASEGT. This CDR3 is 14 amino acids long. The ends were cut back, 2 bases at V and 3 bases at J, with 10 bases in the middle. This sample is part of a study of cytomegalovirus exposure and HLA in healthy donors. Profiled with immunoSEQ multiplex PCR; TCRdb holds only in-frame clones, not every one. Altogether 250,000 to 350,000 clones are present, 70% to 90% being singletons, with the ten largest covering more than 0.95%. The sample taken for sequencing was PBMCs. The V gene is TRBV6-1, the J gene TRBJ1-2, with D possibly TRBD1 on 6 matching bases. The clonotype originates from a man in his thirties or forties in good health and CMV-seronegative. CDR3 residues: CASSELGADYGYTF. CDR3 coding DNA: TGTGCCAGCAGTGAATTGGGGGCCGACTATGGCTACACCTTC.